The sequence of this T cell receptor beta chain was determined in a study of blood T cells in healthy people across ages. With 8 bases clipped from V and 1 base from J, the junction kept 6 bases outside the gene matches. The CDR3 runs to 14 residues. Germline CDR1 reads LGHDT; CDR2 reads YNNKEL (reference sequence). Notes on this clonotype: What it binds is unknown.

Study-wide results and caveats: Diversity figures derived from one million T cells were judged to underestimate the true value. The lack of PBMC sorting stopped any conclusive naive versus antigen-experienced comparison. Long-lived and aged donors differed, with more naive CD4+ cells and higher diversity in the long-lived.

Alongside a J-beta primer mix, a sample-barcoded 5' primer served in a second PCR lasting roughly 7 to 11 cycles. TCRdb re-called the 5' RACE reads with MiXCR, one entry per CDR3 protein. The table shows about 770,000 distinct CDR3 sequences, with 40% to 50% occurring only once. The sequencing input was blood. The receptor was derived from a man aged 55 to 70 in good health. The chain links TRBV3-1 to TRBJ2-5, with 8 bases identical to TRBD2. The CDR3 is CASEEAGVQETQYF. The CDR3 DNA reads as TGTGCCAGCGAAGAAGCGGGGGTCCAAGAGACCCAGTACTTC.